The 5 T cell receptor beta chains reported below all come from one sample, sequenced in a study of T cells in Graves' hyperthyroidism and ophthalmopathy. Template material for amplifying TCR beta CDR3 regions consisted of RNA transcripts. A set of HTBI primers served as the primers for a first-round RT-PCR of the TCR CDR3. TCRdb processed the multiplex PCR reads anew with MiXCR; each CDR3 protein has one entry. The sample carries fewer than 650,000 distinct CDR3 sequences, roughly 14% recorded once. What was sequenced was blood. Receptors originate from a middle-aged woman with Graves' ophthalmopathy.

At least ten counts were recorded for this clonotype. The CDR3 DNA is TGTGCCAGCAGTCCTCCACAGTACCACATGAACACTGAAGCTTTCTTT. Residues: CASSPPQYHMNTEAFF. The V and J genes are TRBV28 and TRBJ1-1; no definite D call. The CDR3 loop spans 16 amino acids. Trimming cost V 5 bases and J 0 bases, with 16 bases left between them. CDR1 MDHEN and CDR2 SYDVKM come from the germline V gene.

V usage is TRBV9 and J usage is TRBJ2-7; no clear D gene. From germline, CDR1 is SGDLS and CDR2 YYNGEE. The V and J ends lost 3 bases and 3 bases respectively, with 10 bases between them. The CDR3 consists of 13 residues. CDR3 DNA: TGTGCCAGCAGCGCCAGTTTGGGCTACGAGCAGTACTTC. This encodes CASSASLGYEQYF.

This clonotype has at least ten counts. V usage is TRBV15 and J usage is TRBJ1-2; possible D gene TRBD1, 6 bases. CDR1 and CDR2 (germline): LNHNV, YYDKDF (reference sequence). The CDR3 extends over 15 amino acids. Between the trimmed V and J ends, which lost 3 bases and 6 bases, there was a span of 17 bases. The CDR3 DNA reads TGTGCCACCAGCAGGGCAGGGGTTTCGATCCATGGCTACACCTTC. Translated: CATSRAGVSIHGYTF.

The chain couples TRBV4-1 to TRBJ1-3; possible D gene TRBD1, 6 bases. Trimming took 0 bases from V and 3 from J, leaving 12 bases between them. CDR3 size: 16 residues. Germline CDR1 is MGHRA and CDR2 is YSYEKL. The CDR3 region has the DNA TGCGCCAGCAGCCAAGAGAGGGGGGCCGGTGGAAACACCATATATTTT. The encoded protein is CASSQERGAGGNTIYF.

There are many counts of this clonotype. The chain joins TRBV20-1 to TRBJ2-7; 8 positions agree with TRBD2. The junction had 7 bases not matched to a gene; V was cut back by 1 base and J by 2 bases. Germline CDR1 DFQATT, CDR2 SNEGSKA (reference sequence). The CDR3 is 15 residues long. The CDR3 DNA reads TGCAGTGCTAGAGTAGGAGCGGGAGCCACCTACGAGCAGTACTTC. Encoded protein: CSARVGAGATYEQYF.